This TCR beta chain emerged from a study of cytomegalovirus exposure and HLA in healthy donors. Study at large: The approximately 120 validation repertoires matched the roughly 650 first-cohort repertoires in platform, a later analysis reported. Study findings and constraints: In vitro work confirmed that a few CMV-associated chains recognize CMV antigens. It was reportedly the case that the classifier diagnosed cytomegalovirus status with high specificity and sensitivity.

Profiling relied on immunoSEQ multiplex PCR, and the TCRdb table lists in-frame clones only, not all of them. The table lists some 270,000 clones, approximately 83% of them singletons, with 0.9% to 1.1% in the top ten. The CDR3 contains 14 residues. CDR1 SNHLY and CDR2 FYNNEI come from the germline V gene. V dropped 1 base and J dropped 1 base, with 8 bases sitting between them. A remark on this clone: Its cognate antigen is unknown.

Separation from the roughly 670-subject first cohort characterized the roughly 120-subject validation cohort, to which the donors belonged. Sequenced input: PBMCs. The TCR was taken from a young woman in good health and CMV-seronegative. The chain recombines TRBV2 with TRBJ2-7, with D hard to call. As DNA, the CDR3 is TGTGCCAGCAGTGAAGGGGCAGATTCCTACGAGCAGTACTTC. Protein product: CASSEGADSYEQYF.